Listed here is a single TCR beta chain. This sample is drawn from a study of blood T cell repertoires in COVID-19. Study details: There were acute and convalescent COVID-19 samples, and they came from the United States, Italy and Spain. Sample material is recorded as cDNA or gDNA derived from T cells, B-cell-depleted T cells, or PBMCs.

Here immunoSEQ multiplex PCR was the method, and the copy in TCRdb shows in-frame clones only, minus some. The repertoire includes more than 70,000 clones, 87% of them detected once, and about 3% sits in the top ten. The V gene lost 5 bases and the J gene lost 8 bases, with 13 bases spanning the gap. This CDR3 has 14 amino acids. From germline, CDR1 is SGHTA and CDR2 FQGNSA. This clonotype originated in a woman in her fifties or sixties with active or convalescent COVID-19. Material: peripheral blood. This chain uses TRBV7-2 with TRBJ2-6; a possible D gene is TRBD2 (5 bases). CDR3 amino acids: CASSPSPGTNVLTF. The DNA of the CDR3 is TGTGCCAGCAGCCCTAGCCCAGGTACCAACGTCCTGACTTTC.